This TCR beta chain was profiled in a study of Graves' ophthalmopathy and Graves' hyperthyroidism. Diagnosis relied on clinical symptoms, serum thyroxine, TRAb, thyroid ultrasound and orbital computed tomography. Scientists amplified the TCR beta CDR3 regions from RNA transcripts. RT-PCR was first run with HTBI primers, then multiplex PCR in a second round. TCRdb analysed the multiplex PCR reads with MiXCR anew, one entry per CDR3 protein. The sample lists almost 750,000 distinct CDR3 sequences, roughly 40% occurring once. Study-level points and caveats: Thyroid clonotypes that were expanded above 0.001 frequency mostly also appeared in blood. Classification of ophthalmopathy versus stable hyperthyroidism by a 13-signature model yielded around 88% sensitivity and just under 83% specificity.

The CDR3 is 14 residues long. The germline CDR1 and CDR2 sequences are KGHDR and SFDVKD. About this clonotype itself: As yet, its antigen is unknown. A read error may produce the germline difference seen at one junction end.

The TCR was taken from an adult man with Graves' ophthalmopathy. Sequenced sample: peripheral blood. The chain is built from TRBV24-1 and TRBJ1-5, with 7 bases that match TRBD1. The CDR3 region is CASSPAGGPQPQHF. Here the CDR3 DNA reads TGTGCCAGCAGTCCCGCAGGGGGACCACAGCCCCAGCATTTT.